The 5 T cell receptor beta chains below all came from one sample that was sequenced in a study of shared clonotypes between healthy human individuals. Profiled with immunoSEQ multiplex PCR; TCRdb holds only in-frame clones, not every one. Found here are some 550,000 clones, more than 95% of them singletons; the top ten hold around 0.057%. The sequenced sample consisted of naive CD4+ T cells sorted from blood. As to subset: CD45RA+ positively selected. These receptors all come from a woman aged 25 to 39 in good health.

V gene TRBV5-5 combines with J gene TRBJ1-2; D call uncertain. V shed 0 bases and J shed 7 bases, with 13 bases lying between them. The CDR3 is made up of 14 amino acids. Germline V CDR1 and CDR2: SGHKS, YYEKEE (reference sequence). The CDR3 is CASSLVPDERGYTF. The CDR3 DNA follows: TGTGCCAGCAGCTTGGTTCCCGATGAGCGTGGCTACACCTTC.

CDR3 sequence (DNA): TGTGCCAGCAGCTCCAATTACCCGGGACTAGCTCTCCAAGAGACCCAGTACTTC. It codes for CASSSNYPGLALQETQYF. The chain is built from TRBV7-6 and TRBJ2-5; TRBD2 matches at 9 bases. The ends lost 4 bases at V and 1 base at J; junction bases unmatched: 13. Germline loops: CDR1 SGHVS, CDR2 FNYEAQ. The CDR3 runs to 18 residues.

This clone was picked up one time. The chain couples TRBV7-3 to TRBJ2-2; D possibly uses TRBD1 or TRBD2 (6 bases each). Germline V gives CDR1 SGHTA, CDR2 FQGTGA. This CDR3 has 15 residues. Trimming pared 5 bases from V and 5 bases from J, leaving 15 bases between. For the CDR3, the DNA is TGTGCCAGCAGCCCCGGAGGAGGGGGGACCGGGGAGCTGTTTTTT. It is translated as CASSPGGGGTGELFF.

V gene TRBV11-2 combines with J gene TRBJ2-2; D is perhaps TRBD2 (5 bases). CDR3 length: 15 amino acids. Trimming removed 5 bases from V and 2 bases from J, with 12 bases in between. The germline gives CDR1 SGHAT, CDR2 FQNNGV. CDR3 coding DNA: TGTGCCAGCAGCAGGACTTACCCTAACACCGGGGAGCTGTTTTTT. This encodes CASSRTYPNTGELFF.

The V and J genes are TRBV28 and TRBJ2-5; D is perhaps TRBD1 or TRBD2 (5 bases each). The CDR3 loop spans 12 amino acids. The V and J ends lost 8 bases and 5 bases respectively, with 12 bases between them. Germline V CDR1 and CDR2: MDHEN, SYDVKM. The DNA for the CDR3 is TGTGCCAGCGGGACGAGCTGGGAGACCCAGTACTTC. It codes for CASGTSWETQYF.